The sequence of this T cell receptor beta chain was determined in a study of cytomegalovirus exposure and HLA in healthy donors. TCRdb keeps only in-frame clones here, not all; method: immunoSEQ multiplex PCR. The sample gives roughly 140,000 clones, 88% of which show up once; almost 8% is in the top ten. This CDR3 is built from 15 residues. The junction had 11 bases not matched to a gene; V was cut back by 4 bases and J by 11 bases. The germline V gene encodes CDR1 MDHEN and CDR2 SYDVKM. This receptor was taken from a woman aged 18-30 years in good health and CMV-seropositive. What was sequenced was PBMCs. The genes are TRBV28 and TRBJ1-6, with 7 bases lining up with TRBD1. CDR3 bases: TGTGCCAGCAGTTCCGCCGGGACAGAAAGCGCACCCCTCCACTTT. It is translated as CASSSAGTESAPLHF.